The 23 T cell receptor beta chains in this list originate from one sample, sequenced in a study of vaccination effects on CD4 cells after COVID-19. TCRdb keeps only in-frame clones here, not all; method: immunoSEQ multiplex PCR. The sample comprises tens of thousands of clones, approximately 70% of which are singletons, and 30% to 40% rests with the top ten. Antigens of these TCRs are unknown. Sequencing in the ViraFEST assay came after antigen-specific CD4+ T cells had been expanded with viral peptide pools, which were used to stimulate PBMC. When around 10 days of culture had elapsed, CD4+ T cells were isolated. SARS-CoV-2 infected the person between March and December 2020, as confirmed by PCR. The sample consisted of CD4+ T cells from PBMCs cultured with a peptide pool, taken before COVID-19 vaccination. Receptors originate from a human donor who had a prior SARS-CoV-2 infection.

J is TRBJ2-3 and V is TRBV7-2; maybe TRBD2 (5 bases). V was clipped by 1 base and J by 6 bases, with 8 bases between them. There are 13 residues in the CDR3. Germline V gives CDR1 SGHTA, CDR2 FQGNSA. CDR3 DNA: TGTGCCAGCAGCTTAGTATCGGGGGATACGCAGTATTTT. This translates into CASSLVSGDTQYF.

The chain links TRBV11-3 to TRBJ1-1; D is possibly TRBD1 (5 bases). With 5 bases removed from V and 1 base from J, the gap between germline ends came to 14 bases. The CDR3 runs to 15 residues. Germline-derived CDR1 and CDR2 are SGHNT and YENEEA. The CDR3 bases are TGTGCCAGCAGCCCCCTGGGAAGGGGGAACACTGAAGCTTTCTTT. Amino acids: CASSPLGRGNTEAFF.

A few counts support this clone. CDR3 nucleotide sequence: TGCAGCGCCGGGACAGGGTGGGGGATGAACACTGAAGCTTTCTTT. Encoded protein: CSAGTGWGMNTEAFF. This chain connects TRBV29-1 to TRBJ1-1, with 9 bases identical to TRBD1. The CDR3 runs to 15 residues. With V trimmed by 7 bases and J by 0 bases, 9 bases remained unmatched. Per germline, CDR1 SQVTM and CDR2 ANQGSEA. The full variable domain, with the rest looked up from reference TRBV29-1 and TRBJ1-1, is SAVISQKPSRDICQRGTSLTIQCQVDSQVTMMFWYRQQPGQSLTLIATANQGSEATYESGFVIDKFPISRPNLTFSTLTVSNMSPEDSSIYLCSAGTGWGMNTEAFFGQGTRLTVV.

This clone is a singleton in its sample. The V and J genes are TRBV19 and TRBJ1-2, with D tentatively TRBD1 (6 bases). V lost 3 bases and J 6 bases, leaving 20 bases between the germline ends. The CDR3 spans 16 residues. In germline, CDR1 is LNHDA, CDR2 SQIVND (reference sequence). CDR3 amino acids: CASSISMGGGYNGYTF. The DNA for the CDR3 is TGTGCCAGTAGTATTTCTATGGGAGGGGGGTATAATGGCTACACCTTC. Filled out from reference TRBV19 and TRBJ1-2, the complete variable domain reads DGGITQSPKYLFRKEGQNVTLSCEQNLNHDAMYWYRQDPGQGLRLIYYSQIVNDFQKGDIAEGYSVSREKKESFPLTVTSAQKNPTAFYLCASSISMGGGYNGYTFGSGTRLTVV.

The chain recombines TRBV20-1 with TRBJ2-2; weak D call: TRBD1 (7 bases). Germline loops: CDR1 DFQATT, CDR2 SNEGSKA (reference sequence). This CDR3 has 15 residues. Trimming removed 3 bases from V and 3 bases from J, with 14 bases in between. The CDR3 sequence: CSASMAGGYTGELFF. The CDR3 nucleotides read TGCAGTGCTAGTATGGCAGGGGGGTACACCGGGGAGCTGTTTTTT.

The rearrangement joins TRBV5-1 to TRBJ2-3; D unresolved. Germline lookup yields CDR1 SGHRS and CDR2 YFSETQ. The CDR3 extends over 16 amino acids. Trimming cost V 0 bases and J 6 bases, with 17 bases left between them. The CDR3 nucleotides are TGCGCCAGCAGCTTGGGTAACGGGTCGTTTACCGATACGCAGTATTTT. Protein sequence: CASSLGNGSFTDTQYF.

This chain uses TRBV27 with TRBJ2-2; no clear D. From germline, CDR1 is MNHEY and CDR2 SMNVEV (reference sequence). With 5 bases removed from V and 4 bases from J, the gap between germline ends came to 8 bases. This CDR3 is built from 13 residues. The CDR3 coding sequence is TGTGCCAGCAGTCGTCCCCGCACCGGGGAGCTGTTTTTT. Protein sequence: CASSRPRTGELFF.

The CDR3 DNA is TGTGCCAGCTCCCATGGGGAGGCAGATACGCAGTATTTT. This encodes CASSHGEADTQYF. The V gene is TRBV4-2, the J gene TRBJ2-3; tentatively, D is TRBD2 (6 bases). Trimming removed 8 bases from V and 4 bases from J, with 13 bases in between. The CDR3 runs 13 residues. The germline V gene has CDR1 LGHNA and CDR2 YNFKEQ.

The chain recombines TRBV4-2 with TRBJ2-5, with 7 bases lining up with TRBD2. The V gene's germline CDR1 is LGHNA and CDR2 YNFKEQ. This CDR3 is 14 amino acids long. V trimming: 3 bases; J trimming: 5 bases; junction bases outside the gene matches: 6. CDR3 sequence reads: CASSQLLASETQYF. CDR3 in DNA: TGTGCCAGCAGCCAGTTACTAGCGTCGGAGACCCAGTACTTC.

The chain uses TRBV15 and TRBJ1-1; no clear D. The ends were cut back, 1 base at V and 0 bases at J, with 9 bases in the middle. Germline assignment: CDR1 LNHNV and CDR2 YYDKDF (reference sequence). CDR3 length: 15 amino acids. The CDR3 loop reads CATSRGGSMNTEAFF. CDR3 nucleotide sequence: TGTGCCACCAGCAGAGGCGGATCCATGAACACTGAAGCTTTCTTT.

This clone was picked up a small number of times. The V gene is TRBV11-1, the J gene TRBJ2-1, with TRBD2 identical over 7 bases. In germline, CDR1 is SGHAT, CDR2 FQDESV (reference sequence). The CDR3 covers 15 residues. The V segment lost 2 bases and the J segment 3 bases; nucleotides outside the gene matches: 4. CDR3 sequence reads: CASSLLAESYNEQFF. The CDR3 DNA reads TGTGCCAGCAGCTTACTAGCGGAAAGCTACAATGAGCAGTTCTTC.

The rearrangement links TRBV2 to TRBJ2-1; 7 nucleotides match TRBD1. V trimming: 4 bases; J trimming: 0 bases; junction bases outside the gene matches: 6. Germline V gene lookup returns CDR1 SNHLY and CDR2 FYNNEI. The CDR3 is 16 amino acids. The CDR3 coding sequence is TGTGCCAGCAGTGTCCAGGGACAGAGCTCCTACAATGAGCAGTTCTTC. It translates to CASSVQGQSSYNEQFF.

The chain combines TRBV15 with TRBJ2-2, with 8 nucleotides matching TRBD2. Germline V gene lookup returns CDR1 LNHNV and CDR2 YYDKDF (reference sequence). The trim removed 2 bases at V and 6 bases at J, leaving 8 bases unmatched. The CDR3 runs 16 residues. The CDR3 here is CATSRSRGGGSGELFF. DNA of the CDR3: TGTGCCACCAGCAGAAGTCGGGGGGGTGGGTCCGGGGAGCTGTTTTTT.

The gene calls are TRBV15 and TRBJ2-1, with TRBD1 as a possible D gene (5 bases). Trimming cost V 8 bases and J 2 bases, with 13 bases left between them. The germline gives CDR1 LNHNV, CDR2 YYDKDF (reference sequence). This CDR3 comprises 14 residues. CDR3 in amino acids: CATGAALTYNEQFF. The CDR3 region has the DNA TGTGCCACCGGGGCAGCCCTAACCTACAATGAGCAGTTCTTC.

The J gene is TRBJ1-5, the V gene TRBV10-3; D remains ambiguous. The V gene lost 2 bases and the J gene lost 6 bases, with 11 bases spanning the gap. CDR3 length equals 14 residues. From germline, CDR1 is ENHRY and CDR2 SYGVKD. The CDR3 region has the DNA TGTGCCATCAGTGAGGGTGCGGTGGGTCAGCCCCAGCATTTT. This encodes CAISEGAVGQPQHF.

CDR3 residues: CASSSGTGFFRGDTQYF. CDR3 nucleotide sequence: TGTGCCAGCTCTTCCGGGACAGGTTTTTTTAGAGGAGATACGCAGTATTTT. This chain connects TRBV2 to TRBJ2-3, with 8 bases lining up with TRBD1. Germline-derived CDR1 and CDR2 are SNHLY and FYNNEI. The CDR3 totals 17 residues. J gave up 5 bases and V 8 bases, and 18 bases lay outside the gene matches.

The J gene is TRBJ1-1, the V gene TRBV5-1; weak D call: TRBD1 (5 bases). The CDR3 covers 14 residues. Between the trimmed V and J ends, which lost 0 bases and 1 base, there was a span of 7 bases. The germline gives CDR1 SGHRS, CDR2 YFSETQ. DNA of the CDR3: TGCGCCAGCAGCTTGGTAGGGGCGAACACTGAAGCTTTCTTT. Amino acids: CASSLVGANTEAFF.

This chain uses TRBV5-6 with TRBJ2-5; D perhaps matches TRBD1 (6 bases). This CDR3 has 14 residues. Germline V gene lookup returns CDR1 SGHDT and CDR2 YYEEEE. Trimming shortened V by 4 bases and J by 7 bases, and 17 bases separated the two germline ends. The CDR3 DNA is TGTGCCAGCAGCCCGTGGGACACCTTGGTGACCCAGTACTTC. Residues: CASSPWDTLVTQYF. Combining the CDR3 with reference TRBV5-6 and TRBJ2-5 gives the whole variable domain DAGVTQSPTHLIKTRGQQVTLRCSPKSGHDTVSWYQQALGQGPQFIFQYYEEEERQRGNFPDRFSGHQFPNYSSELNVNALLLGDSALYLCASSPWDTLVTQYFGPGTRLLVL.

The V gene is TRBV5-1, the J gene TRBJ2-7; D remains unclear. Between the trimmed V and J ends, which lost 2 bases and 0 bases, there was a span of 9 bases. This CDR3 is built from 14 residues. CDR1 is SGHRS, CDR2 YFSETQ, per germline. The CDR3 DNA reads TGCGCCAGCAGCTTATACGGGCACTCCTACGAGCAGTACTTC. Translating it yields CASSLYGHSYEQYF.

The chain uses TRBV19 and TRBJ2-7, with 12 bases that match TRBD1. The V gene's germline CDR1 is LNHDA and CDR2 SQIVND (reference sequence). Trimming at V came to 4 bases and at J to 3 bases, leaving 7 bases not matched to a gene. There are 16 residues in the CDR3. The CDR3 sequence is CASSRAGTGGLYEQYF. For the CDR3, the DNA is TGTGCCAGTAGTAGGGCCGGGACAGGGGGCCTCTACGAGCAGTACTTC.

V usage is TRBV10-3 and J usage is TRBJ2-2, with a possible D match to TRBD1 (5 bases). The germline gives CDR1 ENHRY, CDR2 SYGVKD. This CDR3 region has 14 residues. Trimming removed 6 bases from V and 3 bases from J, with 11 bases in between. CDR3 bases: TGTGCCATCAGGGACACTATGGACACCGGGGAGCTGTTTTTT. Translating gives CAIRDTMDTGELFF.

This chain connects TRBV10-3 to TRBJ1-1, with a possible D match to TRBD1 (5 bases). CDR3 length: 11 amino acids. Trimming removed 10 bases from V and 2 bases from J, with 8 bases in between. Germline values: CDR1 ENHRY, CDR2 SYGVKD. CDR3 in amino acids: CATTDNTEAFF. CDR3 DNA: TGTGCCACGACAGACAACACTGAAGCTTTCTTT.

The rearrangement joins TRBV12-3 or TRBV12-4 to TRBJ2-5; tentatively, D is TRBD1 (6 bases). Trimming took 7 bases from V and 9 from J, leaving 15 bases between them. The CDR3 spans 12 residues. CDR3 in DNA: TGTGCCAGCACACTAGGGGGAGTGGCCCAGTACTTC. Translated: CASTLGGVAQYF.